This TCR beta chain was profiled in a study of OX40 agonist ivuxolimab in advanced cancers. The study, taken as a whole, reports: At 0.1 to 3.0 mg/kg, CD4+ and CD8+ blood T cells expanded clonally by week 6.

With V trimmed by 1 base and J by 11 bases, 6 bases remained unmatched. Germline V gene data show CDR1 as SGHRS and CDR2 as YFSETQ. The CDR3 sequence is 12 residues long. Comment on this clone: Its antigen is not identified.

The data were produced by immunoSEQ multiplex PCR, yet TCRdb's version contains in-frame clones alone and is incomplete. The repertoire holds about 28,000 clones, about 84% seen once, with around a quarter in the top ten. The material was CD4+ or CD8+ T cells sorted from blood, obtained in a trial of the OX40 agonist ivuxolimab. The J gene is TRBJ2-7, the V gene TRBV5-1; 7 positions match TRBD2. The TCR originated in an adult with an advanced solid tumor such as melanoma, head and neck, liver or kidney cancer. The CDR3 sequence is CASSLYGGFEYF. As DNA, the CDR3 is TGCGCCAGCAGCTTGTACGGGGGGTTCGAGTACTTC.